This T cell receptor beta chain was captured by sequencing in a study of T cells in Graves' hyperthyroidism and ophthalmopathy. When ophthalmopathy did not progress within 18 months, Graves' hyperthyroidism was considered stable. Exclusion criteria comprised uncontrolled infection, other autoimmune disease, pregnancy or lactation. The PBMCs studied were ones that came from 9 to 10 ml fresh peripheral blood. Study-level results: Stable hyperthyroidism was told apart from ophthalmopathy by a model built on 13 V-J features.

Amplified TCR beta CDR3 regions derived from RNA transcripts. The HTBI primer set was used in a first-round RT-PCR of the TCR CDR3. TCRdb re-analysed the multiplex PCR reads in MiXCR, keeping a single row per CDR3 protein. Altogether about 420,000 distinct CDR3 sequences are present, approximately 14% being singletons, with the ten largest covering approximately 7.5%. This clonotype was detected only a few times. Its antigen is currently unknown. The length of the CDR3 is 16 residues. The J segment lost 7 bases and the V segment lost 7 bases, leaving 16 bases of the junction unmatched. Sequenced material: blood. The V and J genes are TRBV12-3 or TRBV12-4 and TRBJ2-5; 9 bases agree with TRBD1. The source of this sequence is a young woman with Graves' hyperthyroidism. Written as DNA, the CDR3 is TGTGCCAGCACCCGACAGGGGGACTGGTCCTTCGGGACCCAGTACTTC. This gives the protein CASTRQGDWSFGTQYF.